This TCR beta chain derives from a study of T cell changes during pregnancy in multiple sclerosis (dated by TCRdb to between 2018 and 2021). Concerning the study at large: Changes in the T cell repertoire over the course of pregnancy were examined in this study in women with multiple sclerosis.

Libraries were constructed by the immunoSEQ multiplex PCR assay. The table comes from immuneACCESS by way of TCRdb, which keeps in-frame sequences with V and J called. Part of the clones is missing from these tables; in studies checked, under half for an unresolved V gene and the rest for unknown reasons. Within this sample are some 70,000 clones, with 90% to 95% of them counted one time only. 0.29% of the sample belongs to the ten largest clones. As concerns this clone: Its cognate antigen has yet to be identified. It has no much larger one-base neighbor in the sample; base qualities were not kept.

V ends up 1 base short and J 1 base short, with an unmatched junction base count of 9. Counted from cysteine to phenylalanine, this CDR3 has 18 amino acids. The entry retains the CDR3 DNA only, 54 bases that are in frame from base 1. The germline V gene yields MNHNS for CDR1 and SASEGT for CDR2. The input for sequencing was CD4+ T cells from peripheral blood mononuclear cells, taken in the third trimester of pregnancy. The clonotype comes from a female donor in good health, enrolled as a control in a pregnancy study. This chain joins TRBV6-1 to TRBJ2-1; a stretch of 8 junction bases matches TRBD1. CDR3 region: CASSEERQGIGSYNEQFF. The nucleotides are TGTGCCAGCAGTGAAGAGAGACAGGGGATTGGATCCTACAATGAGCAGTTCTTC.